This TCR beta chain was recovered during a study of beta chain features in type 1 diabetes. Sequenced material consisted of expressed TCRB transcripts (all of the isolated RNA was reverse transcribed). The protocol was immunoSEQ multiplex PCR, while the TCRdb copy is restricted to in-frame clones and leaves out a portion. The sample gives some 500,000 clones, roughly an eighth of which show up once; approximately 0.045% is in the top ten. The CDR3 covers 15 residues. Germline V lookup: CDR1 MGHRA, CDR2 YSYEKL. V gave up 0 bases and J gave up 2 bases, with 11 bases separating them. The TCR sequence derives from a woman younger than 35 in good health. The sequencing input was naive CD4+ T cells from blood. The chain carries TRBV4-1 and TRBJ2-7; D is possibly TRBD1 (6 bases). The DNA of the CDR3 is TGCGCCAGCAGCCAAGATCGTGGGACACCCTACGAGCAGTACGTC. This gives the protein CASSQDRGTPYEQYV.